Each of the 9 T cell receptor beta chains below was sequenced from the same sample in a study of cytomegalovirus exposure and HLA in healthy donors. Primers: 60 Vbeta forward and 13 Jbeta reverse. The data were produced by immunoSEQ multiplex PCR, yet TCRdb's version contains in-frame clones alone and is incomplete. The table lists about 160,000 clones, roughly 79% of them singletons, with approximately 10% in the top ten. Sequencing was done on a sample of PBMCs. These receptors were obtained from a man aged 18-30 years in good health and CMV-seropositive.

This chain connects TRBV28 to TRBJ1-1, with D tentatively TRBD1 (6 bases). Trimming cost V 6 bases and J 1 base, with 15 bases left between them. This CDR3 region has 15 residues. Germline CDR1 and CDR2: MDHEN and SYDVKM. DNA of the CDR3: TGTGCCAGCAGAAGCTGGGACAACCAGAACACTGAAGCTTTCTTT. Protein sequence: CASRSWDNQNTEAFF.

About this clone: Since the CDR3 does not end with the conserved phenylalanine or tryptophan, this likely comes from a read error. The chain links TRBV6-1 to TRBJ1-6; 9 bases fit TRBD1. The V gene end was trimmed by 6 bases and the J gene end by 10 bases; junction bases not matched to a gene: 10. This CDR3 is 15 amino acids long. The V gene's germline CDR1 is MNHNS and CDR2 SASEGT. As DNA, the CDR3 is TGTGCCAGCAGCGTCGGGACAGGGTACGGATCACCCCTCCACCTT. Its protein product is CASSVGTGYGSPLHL.

The chain is built from TRBV7-2 and TRBJ2-7, with 7 positions matching TRBD1. The length of the CDR3 is 15 residues. CDR1 SGHTA and CDR2 FQGNSA come from the germline V gene. V lost 5 bases, J lost 3 bases, and 10 bases stayed unmatched. CDR3 coding DNA: TGTGCCAGCAGCCACTCCGACAGGGTTGGCTACGAGCAGTACTTC. Its protein is CASSHSDRVGYEQYF.

This clone was recorded a few times. CDR3 in DNA: TGCGCCAGCAAGGGGGTAGGAAACACTGAAGCTTTCTTT. It yields the protein CASKGVGNTEAFF. The V call is TRBV5-1, the J call TRBJ1-1; possible D gene TRBD1, 6 bases. In germline, CDR1 is SGHRS, CDR2 YFSETQ. The CDR3 runs to 13 residues. Trimming stripped 6 bases from V and 2 bases from J, with 11 bases between.

The J gene is TRBJ1-1, the V gene TRBV7-9, with a tentative D call TRBD1 (5 bases). Germline assignment: CDR1 SEHNR and CDR2 FQNEAQ (reference sequence). The CDR3 covers 14 residues. Trimming took off 5 bases at V and 0 bases at J, with 10 bases between the two ends. CDR3 nucleotides: TGTGCCAGCAGCAGATGGGGCATGAACACTGAAGCTTTCTTT. This encodes CASSRWGMNTEAFF.

This clone has only one observation. The CDR3 spells CASSQSPQISNQPQHF. The CDR3 DNA follows: TGCGCCAGCAGTCAATCGCCCCAGATTAGCAATCAGCCCCAGCATTTT. The chain uses TRBV23-1 and TRBJ1-5; D is undetermined. TRBV23-1 is an ORF, with its function uncertain. The CDR3 consists of 16 residues. Trimming pared 0 bases from V and 0 bases from J, leaving 9 bases between.

The rearrangement links TRBV7-9 to TRBJ2-7, with 7 bases that match TRBD2. Trimming took 4 bases from V and 3 from J; bases not matched to a gene: 3. There are 13 residues in the CDR3. The germline gives CDR1 SEHNR, CDR2 FQNEAQ (reference sequence). The CDR3 nucleotides read TGTGCCAGCAGCTACTGGGACTACTACGAGCAGTACTTC. It codes for CASSYWDYYEQYF.

This chain uses TRBV11-2 with TRBJ2-1, with 7 nucleotides matching TRBD2. Losses at the gene ends were 5 bases for V and 11 bases for J; bases not matched to a gene: 24. CDR1 is SGHAT, CDR2 FQNNGV, per germline. CDR3 length: 18 residues. The CDR3 spells CASSLGLVGSPSTMKQFF. CDR3 DNA sequence: TGTGCCAGCAGCCTCGGACTAGTGGGGAGCCCGAGTACAATGAAGCAGTTCTTC.

The chain is built from TRBV9 and TRBJ1-2; D perhaps matches TRBD1 (6 bases). V was pared by 0 bases and J by 2 bases, with 17 bases between. This CDR3 has 17 residues. CDR1 SGDLS and CDR2 YYNGEE come from the germline V gene. The CDR3 loop reads CASSVGIRGDPNYGYTF. CDR3 DNA sequence: TGTGCCAGCAGCGTAGGTATCAGGGGCGACCCAAACTATGGCTACACCTTC.